The source of this T cell receptor beta chain is a study of T-cell reconstitution after alpha-beta-depleted transplantation in children. Study observations and caveats: It was newly produced T cells that mostly accounted for T-cell counts and diversity one year after transplant. Reportedly, roughly two months post-transplant, alpha-beta T cells arose from several hundred expanded graft clones. There were some patients whose high TCRbeta diversity at day 60 came from surviving recipient T cells and thymic progenitors.

Unique molecular identifiers were built into the TCRbeta library. One entry per CDR3 protein, called by TCRdb with MiXCR from the PCR reads. The sample yields fewer than 750,000 distinct CDR3 sequences, 25% to 30% seen once. Worth noting for this clonotype: Its antigen is unidentified.

Trimming cost V 4 bases and J 6 bases; bases outside gene matches: 9. Germline V gives CDR1 SGHRS, CDR2 YFSETQ. This CDR3 is built from 15 residues. The receptor was isolated from a boy younger than two with Wiskott-Aldrich syndrome, due to receive a stem cell transplant. V gene TRBV5-1 combines with J gene TRBJ2-2; 7 bases are shared with TRBD2. The sequenced sample was PBMCs, obtained before TCRalphabeta/CD19-depleted stem cell transplant. The CDR3 sequence is CASSQGGEMAGELFF. The CDR3 nucleotides are TGCGCCAGCAGCCAGGGAGGGGAAATGGCCGGGGAGCTGTTTTTT.